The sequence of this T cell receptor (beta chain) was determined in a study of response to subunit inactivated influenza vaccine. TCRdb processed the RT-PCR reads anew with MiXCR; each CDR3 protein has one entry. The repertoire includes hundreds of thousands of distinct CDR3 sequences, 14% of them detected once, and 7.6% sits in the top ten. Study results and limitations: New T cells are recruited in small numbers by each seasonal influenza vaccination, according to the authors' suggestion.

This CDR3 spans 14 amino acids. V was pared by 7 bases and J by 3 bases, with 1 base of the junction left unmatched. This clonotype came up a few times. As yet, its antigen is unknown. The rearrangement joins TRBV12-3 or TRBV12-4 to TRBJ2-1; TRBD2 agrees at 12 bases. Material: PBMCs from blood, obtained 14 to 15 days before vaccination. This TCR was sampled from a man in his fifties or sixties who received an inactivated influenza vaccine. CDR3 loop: CASMTSGGYNEQFF. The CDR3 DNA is TGTGCCAGCATGACTAGCGGGGGCTACAATGAGCAGTTCTTC.